This T cell receptor (beta chain) was recorded in a study of HIV-infected patients and healthy controls. Trimming left V 0 bases short and J 1 base short, with 12 bases between. The CDR3 is made up of 16 amino acids. Germline V gene data show CDR1 as SGHDT and CDR2 as YYEEEE. TCRdb reprocessed the 5' RACE reads with MiXCR, giving one entry per CDR3 protein. The sample records under 20,000 distinct CDR3 sequences, roughly 15% being singletons. Sequencing was done on a sample of CD8+ T cells from blood. The sequence was obtained from a human donor in good health. The chain links TRBV5-6 to TRBJ2-3; D uncertain. The CDR3 DNA follows: TGTGCCAGCAGCTTGGCCGTGGGCGGTGGCACAGATACGCAGTATTTT. Protein sequence: CASSLAVGGGTDTQYF.